The clone carrying this T cell receptor beta chain has just a few counts. What it recognizes is unknown. MiXCR, applied by TCRdb to the reads, yields one record per CDR3 protein. Altogether some 310,000 distinct CDR3 sequences are present, just under 25% being singletons, with the ten largest covering about 14%. The CDR3 sequence is 12 residues long. The V end was cut by 3 bases, the J end by 5 bases, with 10 bases between. The V gene's germline CDR1 is SQVTM and CDR2 ANQGSEA. The sample belongs to a study of T cell repertoires in cytomegalovirus infection. The chain links TRBV29-1 to TRBJ2-5; D unclear. Sequenced material: cultured PBMCs, taken from culture after CMV antigen stimulation. This clonotype originated in a human donor in good health (CMV status not recorded). Some clones in this sample may be carry-over from other donors' samples. CDR3 sequence reads: CSVEALLETQYF. CDR3 DNA sequence: TGCAGCGTTGAGGCACTCCTGGAGACCCAGTACTTC.